This is a list of T cell receptor beta chains from one sample in a study of cytomegalovirus exposure and HLA in healthy donors. The method was immunoSEQ multiplex PCR; TCRdb's version includes in-frame clones alone and lacks a portion of them. The sample records some 130,000 clones, 75% to 85% being singletons. The sequenced material came from PBMCs. The receptors were sampled from a male donor in good health and CMV-seronegative. The CDR3 runs from the conserved cysteine through the conserved F or W. D genes are given only for firm matches. Rows give clone size only sometimes, using once, few, many, or a class for an expanded clone.

d_call	clone_size	v_call	j_call	cdr3_aa	cdr3_nt
TRBD1	few	TRBV10-3	TRBJ2-1	CAISAGTVYNEQFF	TGTGCCATCAGCGCCGGGACAGTATACAATGAGCAGTTCTTC
TRBD1	-	TRBV7-6	TRBJ2-3	CASSLTGQGPDTQYF	TGTGCCAGCAGCCTAACGGGACAGGGTCCAGATACGCAGTATTTT
TRBD1	-	TRBV27	TRBJ1-2	CASRRQGPNYGYTF	TGTGCCAGCAGGAGACAGGGCCCAAACTATGGCTACACCTTC
-	-	TRBV7-2	TRBJ1-5	CASSSHRDQPQHF	TGTGCCAGCAGCTCTCACAGGGATCAGCCCCAGCATTTT
-	-	TRBV19	TRBJ2-7	CASRHNKEQYF	TGTGCCAGTAGGCATAACAAGGAGCAGTACTTC
-	-	TRBV14	TRBJ2-1	CASSQIRTIRYNEQFF	TGTGCCAGCAGCCAAATTAGGACTATTCGCTACAATGAGCAGTTCTTC
-	-	TRBV27	TRBJ2-3	CASSPLRGQVDTQYF	TGTGCCAGCAGTCCTCTGCGGGGGCAAGTCGATACGCAGTATTTT
-	once	TRBV7-9	TRBJ1-2	CASSLGLNYGYTF	TGTGCCAGCAGCCTGGGACTAAACTATGGCTACACCTTC
TRBD1	-	TRBV2	TRBJ1-1	CASSEFRGQGPIEAFF	TGTGCCAGCAGTGAATTTAGAGGACAGGGGCCAATAGAAGCTTTCTTT
-	once	TRBV10-3	TRBJ1-3	CAISAGGGGNTIYF	TGTGCCATCAGTGCCGGGGGAGGAGGAAACACCATATATTTT
TRBD2	-	TRBV5-4	TRBJ2-1	CASRRAGGPNNEQFF	TGTGCCAGCAGACGTGCGGGGGGCCCTAACAATGAGCAGTTCTTC
TRBD2	-	TRBV7-6	TRBJ2-1	CASRYTSGEHYNEQFF	TGTGCCAGCAGATATACAAGCGGGGAGCACTACAATGAGCAGTTCTTC
-	-	TRBV4-3	TRBJ2-7	CASSQEAGFTYGQYF	TGCGCCAGCAGCCAAGAGGCAGGGTTTACCTACGGGCAGTACTTC
TRBD1	-	TRBV5-6	TRBJ1-5	CASSPGTGIQPQHF	TGTGCCAGCAGCCCCGGGACAGGGATTCAGCCCCAGCATTTT
TRBD1	-	TRBV27	TRBJ2-7	CASSGPTGNYEQYF	TGTGCCAGCAGTGGACCGACAGGGAACTACGAGCAGTACTTC
TRBD1	few	TRBV19	TRBJ2-2	CASSMGQGAITGELFF	TGTGCCAGTAGTATGGGCCAGGGGGCGATCACCGGGGAGCTGTTTTTT
TRBD2	-	TRBV5-1	TRBJ2-5	CASTVRPGTSGETQYF	TGCGCCAGCACTGTTCGTCCCGGGACTAGCGGCGAGACCCAGTACTTC
-	-	TRBV27	TRBJ1-1	CASSFRAFF	TGTGCCAGCAGCTTTAGAGCTTTCTTT
TRBD1	-	TRBV18	TRBJ1-1	CASSPGDRVNTEAFF	TGTGCCAGCTCACCAGGAGACAGGGTGAACACTGAAGCTTTCTTT
TRBD1	-	TRBV4-3	TRBJ2-2	CASSQGTGGRTGELFF	TGCGCCAGCAGCCAGGGGACAGGGGGCCGCACCGGGGAGCTGTTTTTT
TRBD2	-	TRBV5-8	TRBJ2-5	CASSTTSGGPNRSQYF	TGTGCCAGCAGCACCACTAGCGGGGGACCCAATAGGAGCCAGTACTTC